Presented here are 20 T cell receptor beta chains from one specimen sequenced in a study of control samples from healthy donors and cancer patients. Sequenced by immunoSEQ multiplex PCR; TCRdb stores in-frame clones only, minus some. The sample lists 63,000 or so clones, approximately 89% occurring once. Sequenced: PBMCs. The receptors originated from a man aged 55 to 70 with colorectal cancer.

The CDR3 is CASSVPQQGGGNTIYF. In DNA, the CDR3 is TGTGCCAGCAGTGTACCTCAACAGGGTGGCGGAAACACCATATATTTT. This rearrangement joins TRBV2 to TRBJ1-3; possibly TRBD1 for D (6 bases). In germline, CDR1 is SNHLY, CDR2 FYNNEI. Trimming cost V 4 bases and J 4 bases, with 17 bases left between them. The CDR3 has 16 amino acids.

The V and J genes are TRBV7-9 and TRBJ2-5; D may be TRBD1 or TRBD2 (5 bases each). Deletions cut 0 bases from V and 1 base from J, with 12 bases between. Germline values: CDR1 SEHNR, CDR2 FQNEAQ (reference sequence). CDR3 length equals 16 residues. CDR3 coding DNA: TGTGCCAGCAGCTTAGCGAGGGACGGGCCCCAAGAGACCCAGTACTTC. This sequence encodes CASSLARDGPQETQYF. Filled out from reference TRBV7-9 and TRBJ2-5, the complete variable domain reads DTGVSQNPRHKITKRGQNVTFRCDPISEHNRLYWYRQTLGQGPEFLTYFQNEAQLEKSRLLSDRFSAERPKGSFSTLEIQRTEQGDSAMYLCASSLARDGPQETQYFGPGTRLLVL.

The J gene is TRBJ2-6, the V gene TRBV7-2; D not certain. Germline CDR1 reads SGHTA; CDR2 reads FQGNSA. Trimming pared 4 bases from V and 0 bases from J, leaving 4 bases between. This CDR3 region has 14 residues. CDR3 loop: CASSSDSGANVLTF. The CDR3 DNA follows: TGTGCCAGCAGCTCAGACTCTGGGGCCAACGTCCTGACTTTC.

Comments on this clone: The sample has other DNA sequences that encode this CDR3 too. The chain combines TRBV11-2 with TRBJ2-7, with a possible D match to TRBD1 (5 bases). The germline gives CDR1 SGHAT, CDR2 FQNNGV. The CDR3 loop spans 15 amino acids. The V gene lost 1 base and the J gene lost 2 bases, with 12 bases spanning the gap. The CDR3 region is CASSLVGQGAYEQYF. CDR3 bases: TGTGCCAGCAGCTTAGTAGGGCAGGGCGCCTACGAGCAGTACTTC.

CDR3 protein: CATSDSYRSSYNEQFF. CDR3 DNA sequence: TGTGCCACCAGTGATTCCTACAGGAGCTCCTACAATGAGCAGTTCTTC. This sequence joins TRBV24-1 and TRBJ2-1; D is perhaps TRBD1 (5 bases). Germline CDR1 KGHDR, CDR2 SFDVKD. Trimming removed 2 bases at V and 0 bases at J, with 10 bases between. The CDR3 is 16 residues long.

The chain carries TRBV15 and TRBJ2-5, with 7 bases aligning to TRBD1. J gave up 4 bases and V 0 bases, and 5 bases lay outside the gene matches. Germline values: CDR1 LNHNV, CDR2 YYDKDF (reference sequence). The CDR3 runs 15 residues. CDR3 protein: CATSRDPGGGETQYF. The DNA for the CDR3 is TGTGCCACCAGCAGAGACCCAGGGGGTGGAGAGACCCAGTACTTC.

By share of the sample, this clone is medium-sized (0.01 to 0.1%). V is TRBV5-1 and J is TRBJ1-1; D perhaps matches TRBD1 (5 bases). There are 17 residues in the CDR3. The germline CDR1 and CDR2 sequences are SGHRS and YFSETQ. Trimming took off 0 bases at V and 3 bases at J, with 18 bases between the two ends. CDR3 bases: TGCGCCAGCAGCTTGGGTGGCCCAAAAAGGGGCTACACTGAAGCTTTCTTT. Protein sequence: CASSLGGPKRGYTEAFF.

The rearrangement uses TRBV6-1 and TRBJ2-4; D uncertain. V lost 3 bases, J lost 1 base, and 10 bases lay in between. The CDR3 sequence is 15 residues long. Germline CDR1 reads MNHNS; CDR2 reads SASEGT. The CDR3 DNA is TGTGCCAGCAGTGATAAAACGTGGGCCAAAAACATTCAGTACTTC. It translates to CASSDKTWAKNIQYF.

The rearrangement links TRBV2 to TRBJ2-1; 7 nucleotides agree with TRBD1. CDR1 SNHLY and CDR2 FYNNEI come from the germline V gene. With V trimmed by 1 base and J by 7 bases, 1 base remained unmatched. The CDR3 extends over 13 amino acids. Written as DNA, the CDR3 is TGTGCCAGCAGTGAAGACAGGGGAAATGAGCAGTTCTTC. As protein: CASSEDRGNEQFF.

CDR3 loop: CASSTPRLAGISTDTQYF. Here the CDR3 DNA reads TGTGCCAGCAGCACGCCGCGGCTAGCGGGTATAAGCACAGATACGCAGTATTTT. The rearrangement links TRBV21-1 to TRBJ2-3; TRBD2 is the table's D call and was not checked against the DNA. TRBV21-1 is a documented pseudogene. The CDR3 covers 18 residues.

CDR3 region: CASSYGAEQYF. Written as DNA, the CDR3 is TGTGCCAGCAGTTACGGGGCCGAGCAGTACTTC. The chain joins TRBV6-6 to TRBJ2-7, with TRBD1 as a possible D gene (5 bases). The V end was cut by 2 bases, the J end by 6 bases, with 5 bases between. Germline V gives CDR1 MNHNY, CDR2 SVGAGI (reference sequence). The CDR3 contains 11 residues.

Comment on this clone: This same CDR3 is encoded by further DNA sequences in the sample. The CDR3 sequence is CASSRTLPGTGGGRTEAFF. CDR3 bases: TGTGCCAGCAGCCGTACTCTTCCGGGGACAGGGGGAGGTCGAACTGAAGCTTTCTTT. This chain links TRBV7-9 with TRBJ1-1, with 11 bases lining up with TRBD1. The CDR3 is made up of 19 amino acids. V trimming: 5 bases; J trimming: 5 bases; junction bases outside the gene matches: 19. The germline gives CDR1 SEHNR, CDR2 FQNEAQ (reference sequence).

The count of this clone is one. This chain uses TRBV19 with TRBJ1-2; 7 bases agree with TRBD1. The CDR3 runs 18 residues. The V gene end was trimmed by 7 bases and the J gene end by 0 bases; junction bases not matched to a gene: 17. CDR1 is LNHDA, CDR2 SQIVND, per germline (reference sequence). Here the CDR3 DNA reads TGTGCCAGTACTCCAGGGGCCCAGGCCCAGGGGGCTAACTATGGCTACACCTTC. Its translation: CASTPGAQAQGANYGYTF.

The chain recombines TRBV3-1 (or the pseudogene TRBV3-2) with TRBJ1-1; TRBD1 is a possible D gene (6 bases). V lost 2 bases, J lost 1 base, and 8 bases lay in between. In germline, CDR1 is LGHDT, CDR2 YNNKEL (reference sequence). This CDR3 is 14 amino acids long. In DNA form, the CDR3 reads TGTGCCAGCAGCCAAATGACAGGGAACACTGAAGCTTTCTTT. Amino acids: CASSQMTGNTEAFF.

The V gene is TRBV3-1 (or the pseudogene TRBV3-2), the J gene TRBJ2-7; D unclear. The germline V gene encodes CDR1 LGHDT and CDR2 YNNKEL (reference sequence). The CDR3 runs 14 residues. V was trimmed by 4 bases and J by 2 bases, leaving 12 bases between them. The chain's CDR3 is CASSPAGLAYEQYF. The CDR3 DNA reads as TGTGCCAGCAGCCCGGCCGGTCTAGCCTACGAGCAGTACTTC.

This chain connects TRBV2 to TRBJ1-2; the D is unclear. Germline lookup yields CDR1 SNHLY and CDR2 FYNNEI. V lost 8 bases and J lost 1, with 11 bases in between. This CDR3 spans 13 amino acids. The CDR3 region has the DNA TGTGCCAGCCACCGGGAAAGTAACTATGGCTACACCTTC. Residues: CASHRESNYGYTF.

This rearrangement joins TRBV4-1 to TRBJ1-3; no firm D call. V was cut by 1 base and J by 8 bases, with 21 bases left in between. The CDR3 extends over 17 amino acids. The V gene's germline CDR1 is MGHRA and CDR2 YSYEKL. DNA of the CDR3: TGCGCCAGCAGCCAAGGGGCTGGACTTTCTCTGGAAGACACCATATATTTT. Residues: CASSQGAGLSLEDTIYF.

The chain carries TRBV19 and TRBJ2-2, with a tentative D call TRBD2 (6 bases). The CDR3 has 13 residues. The germline CDR1 and CDR2 sequences are LNHDA and SQIVND (reference sequence). V shed 10 bases and J shed 5 bases, with 14 bases lying between them. CDR3 nucleotides: TGTGCCACCACCGGAGGGTATACCGGGGAGCTGTTTTTT. Translation: CATTGGYTGELFF. Using reference TRBV19 and TRBJ2-2 for the parts outside the CDR3, the full variable domain is DGGITQSPKYLFRKEGQNVTLSCEQNLNHDAMYWYRQDPGQGLRLIYYSQIVNDFQKGDIAEGYSVSREKKESFPLTVTSAQKNPTAFYLCATTGGYTGELFFGEGSRLTVL.

This clone was counted only a few times. The chain has TRBV19 and TRBJ1-1; D unresolved. This CDR3 has 17 amino acids. Germline-derived CDR1 and CDR2 are LNHDA and SQIVND (reference sequence). The ends were cut back, 6 bases at V and 4 bases at J, with 24 bases in the middle. The CDR3 bases are TGTGCCAGTAGGCCTTTTACCGCGCCTGGGGAGGGCACTGAAGCTTTCTTT. Its translation is CASRPFTAPGEGTEAFF.

A single count supports this clone. V usage is TRBV18 and J usage is TRBJ2-3; weak D call: TRBD2 (6 bases). CDR1 is KGHSH, CDR2 LQKENI, per germline. This CDR3 is built from 13 residues. V was pared by 3 bases and J by 2 bases, with 6 bases between. The CDR3, as DNA: TGTGCCAGCTCACCGGGACTCACAGATACGCAGTATTTT. This translates into CASSPGLTDTQYF.